Shown below are 32 T cell receptor beta chains from a single sample sequenced in a study of T cells in localized non-small cell lung cancer. Using immunoSEQ multiplex PCR, the repertoire was profiled, and TCRdb retains in-frame clones only, with some absent. The table records 30,000 to 45,000 clones, 80% to 90% of them present only once. The sample was peripheral blood, taken before any cancer treatment. These receptor sequences come from a woman aged 40-69 years with stage I lung adenocarcinoma.

This sequence joins TRBV20-1 and TRBJ1-6; D is uncertain. V was shortened by 5 bases and J by 10 bases, with 9 bases between the two germline ends. Germline V gives CDR1 DFQATT, CDR2 SNEGSKA (reference sequence). This CDR3 is 11 amino acids long. The CDR3 DNA sequence: TGCAGTGCTGAAAAGGAATCACCCCTCCACTTT. As protein: CSAEKESPLHF.

The chain has TRBV18 and TRBJ2-3; the match to TRBD2 covers 7 bases. This CDR3 is 14 amino acids long. V shed 3 bases, J shed 3 bases, and the junction held 3 bases outside the gene matches. Germline V gene sequence: CDR1 KGHSH, CDR2 LQKENI. The CDR3 region has the DNA TGTGCCAGCTCACCCGGGGGGTTTACAGATACGCAGTATTTT. It codes for CASSPGGFTDTQYF.

V and J are TRBV18 and TRBJ2-1, with TRBD2 identical over 9 bases. CDR1 is KGHSH and CDR2 is LQKENI in the germline V gene. Germline trimming cut 1 base from V and 9 bases from J; bases unmatched to any gene: 4. This CDR3 has 14 amino acids. The DNA of the CDR3 is TGTGCCAGCTCACCACGCGCGGGAGGGGTTGAGCAGTTCTTC. Its translation is CASSPRAGGVEQFF.

J is TRBJ1-5 and V is TRBV19; D might be TRBD1 (5 bases). The CDR3 loop spans 16 amino acids. The germline V gene encodes CDR1 LNHDA and CDR2 SQIVND (reference sequence). The V and J ends lost 0 bases and 5 bases respectively, with 14 bases between them. The CDR3 nucleotides read TGTGCCAGTAGTATAGAACCTGTTGGGGGACATCAGCCCCAGCATTTT. This gives the protein CASSIEPVGGHQPQHF.

This clone was seen only once. CDR3 in amino acids: CASSDPRVGNTIYF. In DNA form, the CDR3 reads TGTGCCAGCAGTGATCCCAGGGTTGGAAACACCATATATTTT. The genes are TRBV6-1 and TRBJ1-3, with TRBD1 as a possible D gene (5 bases). The CDR3 consists of 14 residues. CDR1 MNHNS and CDR2 SASEGT come from the germline V gene. V was clipped by 3 bases and J by 3 bases, with 9 bases between them.

The CDR3 coding sequence is TGCGCCAGCAGCTTTGTTGGACAGAACACCGGGGAGCTGTTTTTT. This translates into CASSFVGQNTGELFF. The rearrangement uses TRBV5-1 and TRBJ2-2, with a tentative D call TRBD1 (5 bases). Germline CDR1 is SGHRS and CDR2 is YFSETQ. This CDR3 contains 15 residues. The germline V and J ends were trimmed by 2 bases and 1 base, with 9 bases remaining between them.

Comments on this clone: At one of its ends the junction is not consistent with the germline gene, which may arise from a read error. The chain joins TRBV7-7 to TRBJ1-1; D uncertain. The CDR3 extends over 13 amino acids. Looked up from germline, CDR1 is SSHAT and CDR2 is FNYEAQ (reference sequence). CDR3 sequence reads: CASSPLRGTEAFF. CDR3 nucleotide sequence: TGTGCTAGCAGCCCCCTCAGAGGCACTGAAGCTTTCTTT.

The rearrangement joins TRBV19 to TRBJ2-1; TRBD2 agrees at 15 bases. CDR3 size: 14 residues. Germline V CDR1 and CDR2: LNHDA, SQIVND (reference sequence). J lost 8 bases, V lost 5 bases, and 1 base had no gene match. CDR3 protein: CASSGLAGGYEQFF. The CDR3 DNA reads as TGTGCCAGTAGTGGACTAGCGGGAGGGTATGAGCAGTTCTTC. The full variable domain, rest sourced from reference TRBV19 and TRBJ2-1, is DGGITQSPKYLFRKEGQNVTLSCEQNLNHDAMYWYRQDPGQGLRLIYYSQIVNDFQKGDIAEGYSVSREKKESFPLTVTSAQKNPTAFYLCASSGLAGGYEQFFGPGTRLTVL.

The genes are TRBV18 and TRBJ2-3, with TRBD2 as a possible D gene (6 bases). V was trimmed by 0 bases and J by 1 base, leaving 11 bases between them. This CDR3 has 16 residues. Germline V gene data show CDR1 as KGHSH and CDR2 as LQKENI. The CDR3, as DNA: TGTGCCAGCTCACCACCTGGAGGGCTCGGCACAGATACGCAGTATTTT. The encoded protein is CASSPPGGLGTDTQYF.

The V call is TRBV7-2, the J call TRBJ2-1, with 8 positions matching TRBD2. Germline V gives CDR1 SGHTA, CDR2 FQGNSA. There are 17 residues in the CDR3. V gave up 2 bases and J gave up 7 bases; unmatched junction bases: 13. CDR3 protein: CASSLWRREDLRNEQFF. The CDR3, as DNA: TGTGCCAGCAGCTTATGGCGGCGGGAGGACCTGAGGAATGAGCAGTTCTTC.

The chain joins TRBV27 to TRBJ1-5; D is uncertain. Germline CDR1 is MNHEY and CDR2 is SMNVEV (reference sequence). There are 14 residues in the CDR3. The germline V and J ends were trimmed by 5 bases and 3 bases, with 11 bases remaining between them. CDR3 region: CASSKTAFNQPQHF. The CDR3 DNA sequence: TGTGCCAGCAGTAAGACGGCCTTCAATCAGCCCCAGCATTTT.

The chain carries TRBV7-9 and TRBJ2-3; 8 bases fit TRBD2. Germline V gene lookup returns CDR1 SEHNR and CDR2 FQNEAQ (reference sequence). V lost 3 bases to trimming and J lost 1 base; unmatched junction nucleotides: 9. CDR3 length: 17 amino acids. The CDR3 nucleotides are TGTGCCAGCAGCTTCTTCAGCGGGAGCGGTGGCACAGATACGCAGTATTTT. It encodes CASSFFSGSGGTDTQYF. Looking up the rest from reference TRBV7-9 and TRBJ2-3 gives the full variable domain: DTGVSQNPRHKITKRGQNVTFRCDPISEHNRLYWYRQTLGQGPEFLTYFQNEAQLEKSRLLSDRFSAERPKGSFSTLEIQRTEQGDSAMYLCASSFFSGSGGTDTQYFGPGTRLTVL.

This clone appeared once. The genes are TRBV29-1 and TRBJ2-1; 11 bases line up with TRBD2. Trimming removed 4 bases from V and 1 base from J; junction bases left unmatched: 3. Germline loops: CDR1 SQVTM, CDR2 ANQGSEA. The CDR3 contains 15 residues. CDR3 DNA: TGCAGCGTTGCGGGGACTAGCGGTTCCTACAATGAGCAGTTCTTC. It specifies CSVAGTSGSYNEQFF.

This clone was counted between two and nine times. The chain is built from TRBV5-6 and TRBJ2-3; D may be TRBD2 (6 bases). From germline, CDR1 is SGHDT and CDR2 YYEEEE. The V and J ends lost 0 bases and 1 base respectively, with 12 bases between them. The CDR3 has 16 residues. The CDR3 DNA is TGTGCCAGCAGCTTGGCCGGGAGTGGAGGCACAGATACGCAGTATTTT. The encoded protein is CASSLAGSGGTDTQYF.

This clone was seen once. This chain's CDR3 is CASSPYYTGELFF. CDR3 coding DNA: TGTGCCAGCAGCCCTTATTACACCGGGGAGCTGTTTTTT. The rearrangement links TRBV5-6 to TRBJ2-2; D is undetermined. The CDR3 totals 13 residues. Trimming pared 4 bases from V and 3 bases from J, leaving 7 bases between. The germline V gene encodes CDR1 SGHDT and CDR2 YYEEEE. Full variable domain (missing parts from reference TRBV5-6 and TRBJ2-2): DAGVTQSPTHLIKTRGQQVTLRCSPKSGHDTVSWYQQALGQGPQFIFQYYEEEERQRGNFPDRFSGHQFPNYSSELNVNALLLGDSALYLCASSPYYTGELFFGEGSRLTVL.

This chain connects TRBV4-1 to TRBJ2-5, with no clear D. Per the germline V gene, CDR1 is MGHRA and CDR2 is YSYEKL. The V end lost 1 base, the J end lost 1 base, and 13 bases lay between the germline ends. This CDR3 is built from 16 residues. The CDR3 nucleotides read TGCGCCAGCAGCCAAGGGATAACGTCAGGCCAAGAGACCCAGTACTTC. Translated: CASSQGITSGQETQYF.

V usage is TRBV19 and J usage is TRBJ2-3; no reliable D call. Germline loops: CDR1 LNHDA, CDR2 SQIVND (reference sequence). Trimming removed 3 bases at V and 2 bases at J, with 15 bases between. This CDR3 has 16 residues. CDR3 DNA sequence: TGTGCCAGTAGTATCGGCCAATACTGGGCCACAGATACGCAGTATTTT. This gives the protein CASSIGQYWATDTQYF.

The chain carries TRBV18 and TRBJ1-6, with D perhaps TRBD1 (6 bases). This CDR3 is 17 amino acids long. CDR1 is KGHSH, CDR2 LQKENI, per germline. V lost 5 bases, J lost 0 bases, and 14 bases lay in between. The CDR3 region is CASSSRQDSSYNSPLHF. The CDR3 nucleotides are TGTGCCAGCTCATCGCGACAGGATAGCTCCTATAATTCACCCCTCCACTTT.

The V and J genes are TRBV5-4 and TRBJ1-1, with D possibly being TRBD1 (5 bases). The CDR3 extends over 12 amino acids. Between the trimmed V and J ends, which lost 0 bases and 10 bases, there was a span of 10 bases. Germline CDR1 and CDR2: SGHNT and YYREEE (reference sequence). CDR3: CASSLDRMGAFF. Written as DNA, the CDR3 is TGTGCCAGCAGCTTGGACAGGATGGGAGCTTTCTTT.

The genes are TRBV27 and TRBJ2-3, with unresolved D. Trimming removed 4 bases at V and 2 bases at J, with 13 bases between. CDR1 is MNHEY, CDR2 SMNVEV, per germline (reference sequence). This CDR3 is built from 15 residues. CDR3 residues: CASSSVTAYTDTQYF. The CDR3 DNA follows: TGTGCCAGCAGTTCAGTGACCGCTTACACAGATACGCAGTATTTT.

The V gene is TRBV28, the J gene TRBJ1-5; a possible D gene is TRBD1 (6 bases). Trimming took off 5 bases at V and 0 bases at J, with 11 bases between the two ends. Germline-derived CDR1 and CDR2 are MDHEN and SYDVKM. The CDR3 spans 15 residues. In nucleotides, the CDR3 is TGTGCCAGCAGTCGGAGGGGGATTAGCAATCAGCCCCAGCATTTT. The encoded protein is CASSRRGISNQPQHF.

The gene calls are TRBV6-6 and TRBJ2-7; D might be TRBD2 (6 bases). CDR3 size: 14 residues. Germline V gene sequence: CDR1 MNHNY, CDR2 SVGAGI (reference sequence). V was pared by 2 bases and J by 0 bases, with 8 bases between. The CDR3 spells CASSYDGSSYEQYF. CDR3 bases: TGTGCCAGCAGTTACGACGGGAGCTCCTACGAGCAGTACTTC.

This chain links TRBV7-2 with TRBJ1-1; D might be TRBD1 (5 bases). The CDR3 spans 16 residues. V was cut by 5 bases and J by 0 bases, with 16 bases left in between. CDR1 SGHTA and CDR2 FQGNSA come from the germline V gene. In nucleotides, the CDR3 is TGTGCCAGCAGCCCCCAACCAGGGAGGCTGAACACTGAAGCTTTCTTT. It codes for CASSPQPGRLNTEAFF. The complete variable domain, with remaining parts taken from reference TRBV7-2 and TRBJ1-1, reads GAGVSQSPSNKVTEKGKDVELRCDPISGHTALYWYRQSLGQGLEFLIYFQGNSAPDKSGLPSDRFSAERTGGSVSTLTIQRTQQEDSAVYLCASSPQPGRLNTEAFFGQGTRLTVV.

The V and J genes are TRBV7-2 and TRBJ2-7; TRBD1 is a possible D gene (6 bases). Germline values: CDR1 SGHTA, CDR2 FQGNSA. V was cut by 5 bases and J by 5 bases, with 25 bases left in between. The CDR3 spans 17 residues. For the CDR3, the DNA is TGTGCCAGCAGCCCCGCGCCTCCGGGACATCCCCCCCACGAGCAGTACTTC. Its protein product is CASSPAPPGHPPHEQYF.

The chain links TRBV7-8 to TRBJ2-3, with 8 positions matching TRBD2. J gave up 4 bases and V 4 bases, and 10 bases lay outside the gene matches. The CDR3 has 16 residues. Germline CDR1 SGHVS, CDR2 FQNEAQ. The CDR3 here is CASSSGGAQNADTQYF. The CDR3 DNA sequence: TGTGCCAGCAGCTCGGGAGGGGCCCAAAACGCAGATACGCAGTATTTT.

This clone was recorded once. The rearrangement uses TRBV7-9 and TRBJ1-4, with 8 bases fitting TRBD1. Looked up from germline, CDR1 is SEHNR and CDR2 is FQNEAQ (reference sequence). There are 15 residues in the CDR3. V shed 0 bases and J 5 bases; nucleotides not matched to a gene: 2. CDR3 sequence: CASSLAGQANEKLFF. CDR3 DNA: TGTGCCAGCAGCTTAGCGGGACAGGCGAATGAAAAACTGTTTTTT.

The rearrangement links TRBV7-9 to TRBJ2-2; TRBD2 is a possible D gene (6 bases). CDR1 and CDR2 (germline): SEHNR, FQNEAQ (reference sequence). The CDR3 totals 15 residues. V lost 2 bases, J lost 6 bases, and 13 bases lay in between. CDR3 sequence reads: CASSLQLAEAGELFF. DNA of the CDR3: TGTGCCAGCAGCTTACAACTAGCAGAGGCCGGGGAGCTGTTTTTT.

This clone was seen only once. J is TRBJ2-1 and V is TRBV6-5; TRBD2 matches at 14 bases. The CDR3 runs to 16 residues. Germline CDR1 is MNHEY and CDR2 is SVGAGI. V was clipped by 2 bases and J by 8 bases; unmatched bases: 5. CDR3: CASSYLGTSGSHEQFF. The CDR3 region has the DNA TGTGCCAGCAGTTACCTAGGGACTAGCGGGAGTCATGAGCAGTTCTTC.

The chain links TRBV6-5 to TRBJ2-1, with 10 bases identical to TRBD2. Germline loops: CDR1 MNHEY, CDR2 SVGAGI. The CDR3 totals 16 residues. The J segment lost 6 bases and the V segment lost 2 bases, leaving 7 bases of the junction unmatched. The CDR3 loop reads CASSYSSGRASNEQFF. The CDR3 nucleotides are TGTGCCAGCAGTTACAGCAGCGGGAGGGCCTCCAATGAGCAGTTCTTC.

The chain recombines TRBV4-1 with TRBJ1-4; D might be TRBD1 (5 bases). The CDR3 runs 17 residues. Germline V gene sequence: CDR1 MGHRA, CDR2 YSYEKL. Trimming cost V 4 bases and J 4 bases, with 19 bases left between them. Here the CDR3 DNA reads TGCGCCAGCAGCCTAGCTAGTATGGGGGGACTTAATGAAAAACTGTTTTTT. This codes for CASSLASMGGLNEKLFF.

V is TRBV28 and J is TRBJ1-4, with D possibly matching TRBD1 (6 bases). CDR3 length: 15 amino acids. Germline V gene lookup returns CDR1 MDHEN and CDR2 SYDVKM. Deletions cut 7 bases from V and 8 bases from J, with 20 bases between. CDR3 coding DNA: TGTGCCAGCACCATAGGGGGGCAGGGGAGGGAAAAACTGTTTTTT. This gives the protein CASTIGGQGREKLFF.

The gene calls are TRBV5-1 and TRBJ1-2; possible D gene TRBD1, 5 bases. Germline CDR1 is SGHRS and CDR2 is YFSETQ. The CDR3 totals 13 residues. Deletions cut 3 bases from V and 6 bases from J, with 12 bases between. CDR3 protein: CASSSAVGDGYTF. CDR3 sequence (DNA): TGCGCCAGCAGCTCCGCCGTGGGGGATGGCTACACCTTC. The full variable domain, completed using reference TRBV5-1 and TRBJ1-2, is KAGVTQTPRYLIKTRGQQVTLSCSPISGHRSVSWYQQTPGQGLQFLFEYFSETQRNKGNFPGRFSGRQFSNSRSEMNVSTLELGDSALYLCASSSAVGDGYTFGSGTRLTVV.